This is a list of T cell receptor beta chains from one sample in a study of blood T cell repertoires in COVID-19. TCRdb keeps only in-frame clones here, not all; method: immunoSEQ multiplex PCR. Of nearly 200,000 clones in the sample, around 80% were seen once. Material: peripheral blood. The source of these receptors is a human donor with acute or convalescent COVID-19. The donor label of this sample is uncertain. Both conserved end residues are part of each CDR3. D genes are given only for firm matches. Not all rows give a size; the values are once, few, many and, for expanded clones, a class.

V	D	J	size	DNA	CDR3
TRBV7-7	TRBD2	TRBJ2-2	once	TGTGCCAGCAGTAGAGGGGCGGGAGCCGGCGGGGAGCTGTTTTTT	CASSRGAGAGGELFF
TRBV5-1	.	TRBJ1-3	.	TGCGCCAGCAGCTTGACAGGAACTGGAAACACCATATATTTT	CASSLTGTGNTIYF
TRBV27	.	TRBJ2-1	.	TGTGCCAGCAGTCCCCAGAAAAGCGGGCTGTACAATGAGCAGTTCTTC	CASSPQKSGLYNEQFF
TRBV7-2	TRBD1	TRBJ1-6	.	TGTGCCAGCAGGGATGGACAGGAGAGCTCCTATAATTCACCCCTCCACTTT	CASRDGQESSYNSPLHF
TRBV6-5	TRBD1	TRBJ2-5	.	TGTGCCAGCAGTTACGGTGGGACAGGGGGCGGGGAGACCCAGTACTTC	CASSYGGTGGGETQYF
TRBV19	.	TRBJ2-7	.	TGTGCCAGTAGTATAGGGGGAGTCTCCTACGAGCAGTACTTC	CASSIGGVSYEQYF
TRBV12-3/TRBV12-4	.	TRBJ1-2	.	TGTGCCAGCAGTTTCCACGGGGGGCAAGGCTACACCTTC	CASSFHGGQGYTF
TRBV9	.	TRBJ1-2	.	TGTGCCAGCAGCGTAGGAGGGGGTGGTTATGGCTACACCTTC	CASSVGGGGYGYTF
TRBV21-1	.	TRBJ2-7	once	TGTGCCAGCAGCACCCGCGACAGTCCCTACGAGCAGTACTTC	CASSTRDSPYEQYF
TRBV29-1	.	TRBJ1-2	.	TGCAGCGTTGAAGCCAAGGAGGGCGGTGGCTACACCTTC	CSVEAKEGGGYTF
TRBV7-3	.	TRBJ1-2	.	TGTGCCAGCAGCTTAAGGCCCTTAGAAAGACACTCAGCTAACTATGGCTACACCTTC	CASSLRPLERHSANYGYTF
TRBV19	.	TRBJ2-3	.	TGTGCCAGTAGCCTACAGGGAAGGGGCACAGATACGCAGTATTTT	CASSLQGRGTDTQYF
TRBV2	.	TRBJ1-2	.	TGTGCCAGCAGTGACCAGGGAGGCTATGGCTACACCTTC	CASSDQGGYGYTF
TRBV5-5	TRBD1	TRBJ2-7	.	TGTGCCAGCAGCTTTAGTGTGGGGCAGGGGGTCTACGAGCAGTACTTC	CASSFSVGQGVYEQYF
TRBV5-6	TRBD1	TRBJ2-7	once	TGTGCCAGCAGCTCGACAGGGATCACCTACGAGCAGTACTTC	CASSSTGITYEQYF
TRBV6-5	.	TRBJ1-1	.	TGTGCCAGCAGTTCCTTGAGCCTGGACACTGAAGCTTTCTTT	CASSSLSLDTEAFF
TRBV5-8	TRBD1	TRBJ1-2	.	TGTGCCAGCAGCCTGACAGGGACGGTTGGCTACACCTTC	CASSLTGTVGYTF
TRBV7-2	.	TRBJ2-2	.	TGTGCCAGCAGCCCCCGAGGGCCCGGGGAGCTGTTTTTT	CASSPRGPGELFF
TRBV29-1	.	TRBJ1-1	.	TGCAGCGTGAGGGATTGGGCTGAAGCTTTCTTT	CSVRDWAEAFF
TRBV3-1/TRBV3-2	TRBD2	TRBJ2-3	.	TGTGCCAGCAGCCAGGGACTAGCGGGAGTAATGAATACGCAGTATTTT	CASSQGLAGVMNTQYF
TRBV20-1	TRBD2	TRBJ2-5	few	TGCAGTGCTTGTGGTTCTAGCGGACAAGAGACCCAGTACTTC	CSACGSSGQETQYF
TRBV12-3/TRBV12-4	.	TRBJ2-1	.	TGTGCCAGCAGTTTTCGACTTAACAATGAGCAGTTCTTC	CASSFRLNNEQFF
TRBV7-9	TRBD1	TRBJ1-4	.	TGTGCCAGCAGCTTAGCGGGCAGGGGGCTATCTAATGAAAAACTGTTTTTT	CASSLAGRGLSNEKLFF
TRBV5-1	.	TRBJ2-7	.	TGCGCCAGCAGCTTAACGGCAGGTAAATCTGAGCAGTACTTC	CASSLTAGKSEQYF
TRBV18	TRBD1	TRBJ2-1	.	TGTGCCAGCTCACCACCCTACAGGGGGCTCAATGAGCAGTTCTTC	CASSPPYRGLNEQFF
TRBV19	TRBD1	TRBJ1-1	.	TGTGCCAGTAGTGGGGACAGGGGATTACGGGCTTTCTTT	CASSGDRGLRAFF
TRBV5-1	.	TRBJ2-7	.	TGCGCCAGCAGCTTGGTACCGGAAAGGTCAGGCTACGAGCAGTACTTC	CASSLVPERSGYEQYF
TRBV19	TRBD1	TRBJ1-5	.	TGTGCCGCTGCACGGGACAGGGAGGATCAGCCCCAGCATTTT	CAAARDREDQPQHF
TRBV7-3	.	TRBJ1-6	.	TGTGCCAGCAGCTCAGGGAAGTCACCCCTCCACTTT	CASSSGKSPLHF
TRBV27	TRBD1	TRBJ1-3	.	TGTGCCAGCAGACAGGGGGGTTCTGGAAACACCATATATTTT	CASRQGGSGNTIYF
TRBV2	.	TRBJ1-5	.	TGTGCCAGCAGCCAAACAGGGCCCAATCAGCCCCAGCATTTT	CASSQTGPNQPQHF
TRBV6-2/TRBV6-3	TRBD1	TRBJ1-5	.	TGTGCCAGCAGTTACAGGGGGCTGAGCAATCAGCCCCAGCATTTT	CASSYRGLSNQPQHF
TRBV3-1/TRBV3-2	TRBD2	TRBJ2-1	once	TGTGCCAGCAGTCCTCGGACTAGCAACTACAATGAGCAGTTCTTC	CASSPRTSNYNEQFF
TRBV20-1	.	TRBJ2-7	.	TGCAGTGCAGGAGGGTCGAGCGAGCAGTACTTC	CSAGGSSEQYF
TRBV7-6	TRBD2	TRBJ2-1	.	TGTGCCAGCAGCGCGGGACTAGCGGACCGGGGCCAGTTCTTC	CASSAGLADRGQFF
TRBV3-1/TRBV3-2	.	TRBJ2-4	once	TGTGCCAGCAGCCAAGATCCGGGACAAACAAACATTCAGTACTTC	CASSQDPGQTNIQYF
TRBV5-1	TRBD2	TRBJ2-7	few	TGCGCCAGCAGCTTGGGCGGCCTAGCGGAAAGCTCCTACGAGCAGTACTTC	CASSLGGLAESSYEQYF
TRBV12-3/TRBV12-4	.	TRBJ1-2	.	TGTGCCAGCAGCTTAGGGAGTGGCTACACCTTC	CASSLGSGYTF
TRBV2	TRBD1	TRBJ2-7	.	TGTGCCAGCAGTGCAACAGGGGGCGCTAGCTACTTC	CASSATGGASYF
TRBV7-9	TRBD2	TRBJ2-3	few	TGTGCCAGCAGCTCATCGGTCCTAGCGGGAGGTCTAGATACGCAGTATTTT	CASSSSVLAGGLDTQYF
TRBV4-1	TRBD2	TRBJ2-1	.	TGCGCCAGCAGCCCAACCCTGGGACTACCAGGAACTCAGTTCTTC	CASSPTLGLPGTQFF
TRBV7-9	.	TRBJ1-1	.	TGTGCCAGCCGGGGATTAGGATGGGCTTTCTTT	CASRGLGWAFF
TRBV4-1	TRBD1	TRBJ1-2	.	TGCGCCAGCAGCCAAGCAGACAGGGTTAACTATGGCTACACCTTC	CASSQADRVNYGYTF
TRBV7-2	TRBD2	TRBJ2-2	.	TGTGCCAGCAGCTCCGCCCCTAGCGGTTTGCGCTACACCGGGGAGCTGTTTTTT	CASSSAPSGLRYTGELFF
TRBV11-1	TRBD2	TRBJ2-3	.	TGTGCCAGCAGCCTCCGACTAGCAGCAGATACGCAGTATTTT	CASSLRLAADTQYF